The sequence of this T cell receptor (beta chain) was determined in a study of T-cell memory formation after mild COVID-19. For the study at large: For the most part, TCR clusters were specific to one donor.

Study-level findings and limits: There were some responding clones in pre-infection memory, which suggested that cross-reactive memory had joined.

Sample barcodes and UMIs were carried by the TCR alpha and TCR beta cDNA libraries that 5'RACE generated with constant-segment primers. MiXCR, applied by TCRdb to the 5' RACE reads, yields one record per CDR3 protein. In the table there are around 320,000 distinct CDR3 sequences, less than 20% of which are singletons. With respect to this clonotype: Its antigen remains unknown.

The sequenced sample consisted of PBMCs or a T cell subset sorted from them (not recorded which). The TCR originated in a young man who had mild COVID-19 (a few samples of this study predate the infection). Cell type and time point are not known.

CDR3 protein: CASSPTGNRSPLHF. In nucleotides, the CDR3 is TGTGCCAGCAGCCCAACAGGGAATCGCTCACCCCTCCACTTT. The V gene is TRBV7-6, the J gene TRBJ1-6; D may be TRBD1 (6 bases). V lost 5 bases to trimming and J lost 10 bases, with 15 bases between them. Germline assignment: CDR1 SGHVS and CDR2 FNYEAQ. This CDR3 is 14 amino acids long.